This TCR beta chain was identified during a study of cytomegalovirus exposure and HLA in healthy donors. Overall study context: The 90 to 150 validation repertoires used a platform that matched the one used for the 500 to 700 first-cohort repertoires, as a later analysis reported.

This CDR3 has 13 amino acids. Germline assignment: CDR1 MNHEY and CDR2 SVGAGI. Between the trimmed V and J ends, which lost 5 bases and 5 bases, there was a span of 12 bases. Repertoires were generated with immunoSEQ multiplex PCR, while TCRdb's copy carries only in-frame clones and drops some. The sample has about 240,000 clones, around 87% seen once. Points from the study as a whole: Subsequent analysis found a tendency for first-cohort TCR clusters to co-occur within the 120 validation repertoires. Approximately 160 TCR beta chains were listed as cytomegalovirus-associated.

With respect to this clone: Its antigen is not known.

The TCR was taken from a man between 18 and 29 years old in good health and CMV-seronegative. The specimen was PBMCs. The chain has TRBV6-5 and TRBJ1-2; D is perhaps TRBD1 (5 bases). The CDR3 reads CASSNRQKYGYTF. CDR3 nucleotides: TGTGCCAGCAGTAACCGACAGAAGTATGGCTACACCTTC.